The entry that follows covers one TCR beta chain sequence. Antigen unknown. This record comes from a study of cytomegalovirus exposure and HLA in healthy donors. The study, taken as a whole, reports: TCR clusters originating in the first cohort tended to co-occur in the roughly 130 validation repertoires, according to a later analysis.

TCRdb's copy holds only in-frame clones and misses some; the assay was immunoSEQ multiplex PCR. The sample carries some 56,000 clones, around 93% recorded once. Per germline, CDR1 LNHDA and CDR2 SQIVND (reference sequence). This CDR3 region has 13 residues. V was cut by 7 bases and J by 4 bases, with 12 bases left in between. Among the 120 or so subjects of the validation cohort, separate from the roughly 700-subject first cohort, were the donors. V usage is TRBV19 and J usage is TRBJ2-3; perhaps TRBD1 as D (6 bases). This receptor was obtained from a woman aged 18-29 years in good health and CMV-seropositive. Sequencing was performed on PBMCs. As DNA, the CDR3 is TGTGCCAGTAAGAGGGGGAGATCAGATACGCAGTATTTT. It translates to CASKRGRSDTQYF. Supplemented by reference TRBV19 and TRBJ2-3, the full variable domain reads DGGITQSPKYLFRKEGQNVTLSCEQNLNHDAMYWYRQDPGQGLRLIYYSQIVNDFQKGDIAEGYSVSREKKESFPLTVTSAQKNPTAFYLCASKRGRSDTQYFGPGTRLTVL.